This TCR beta chain was observed in a study of OX40 agonist ivuxolimab in advanced cancers. Only in-frame clones appear in the TCRdb table, and some are missing; sequencing was by immunoSEQ multiplex PCR. This table holds 29,000 or so clones, 80% to 95% found once. In germline, CDR1 is SGHRS, CDR2 YFSETQ. V was cut by 1 base and J by 2 bases, with 8 bases left in between. This CDR3 spans 14 amino acids. Sequenced material: CD4+ or CD8+ T cells sorted from blood, taken in a trial of the OX40 agonist ivuxolimab. The sequence came from an adult with an advanced solid tumor such as melanoma, head and neck, liver or kidney cancer. The chain is built from TRBV5-1 and TRBJ2-3; D remains ambiguous. CDR3 residues: CASSLLDLTDTQYF. CDR3 sequence (DNA): TGCGCCAGCAGCTTGTTGGACCTCACAGATACGCAGTATTTT.